The sequence of this T cell receptor beta chain was determined in a study of shared clonotypes between healthy human individuals. Whole-study results and caveats: Naive subsets generally exceeded memory subsets in estimated richness.

To note about this clone: Its antigen remains unidentified.

Both subsets, CD45RA+ naive and CD45RA-negative memory, were split from the CD4+ cells. Each PCR replicate from the sorted subsets contained 150 to 250 ng DNA, which is 30,000 or so T cell genomes. Clones were sequenced by immunoSEQ multiplex PCR, and TCRdb holds only the in-frame ones, with some missing. The table lists 2 million to 2.5 million clones, 85% to 95% of them singletons. In germline, CDR1 is SQVTM, CDR2 ANQGSEA. The CDR3 sequence is 14 residues long. V was cut by 7 bases and J by 5 bases, with 19 bases left in between. The genes are TRBV29-1 and TRBJ2-3; D is perhaps TRBD1 or TRBD2 (6 bases each). The sequencing input was naive CD4+ T cells from PBMCs. Subset denoted: CD45RA+ positively selected. This TCR was recovered from a young man in good health. Some clones in this sample may be carry-over from other donors' samples. The CDR3: CSATGGGGGDTQYF. The DNA for the CDR3 is TGCAGCGCCACCGGAGGGGGTGGGGGAGATACGCAGTATTTT.